This is a list of T cell receptor beta chains from one sample in a study of T cell responses to AZD1222 COVID-19 vaccine. Measured with immunoSEQ multiplex PCR; TCRdb has only the in-frame clones, and not every one. The sample lists over 150,000 clones, roughly 92% occurring once. The input for sequencing was peripheral blood, taken on day 0 of AZD1222 vaccination. The receptors come from an adult in good health. CDR3s include the opening cysteine and the closing phenylalanine or tryptophan.

v_gene	j_gene	CDR3aa
TRBV2	TRBJ2-1	CASTPRTPRTDYNEQFF
TRBV3-1/TRBV3-2	TRBJ2-7	CASSSVEGRNEQYF
TRBV2	TRBJ1-5	CASRDQGGQPQHF
TRBV9	TRBJ1-4	CASSVGSAEKLFF
TRBV29-1	TRBJ1-1	CSVEDPTGRNTEAFF
TRBV6-5	TRBJ1-1	CASSSNTEAFF
TRBV27	TRBJ2-3	CASSLWGLATDTQYF
TRBV18	TRBJ2-2	CASSPTGELFF
TRBV19	TRBJ1-1	CASSQGRDMATQNTEAFF
TRBV6-2/TRBV6-3	TRBJ1-6	CASSYFTGDSPLHF
TRBV12-3/TRBV12-4	TRBJ2-5	CASSLDTVETQYF
TRBV19	TRBJ1-4	CASSTQDRLVDEKLFF
TRBV3-1/TRBV3-2	TRBJ1-1	CASSPTRVAEAFF
TRBV2	TRBJ1-5	CASTDDYNQPQHF
TRBV7-9	TRBJ1-5	CASSLGAGFLGSNQPQHF
TRBV7-8	TRBJ1-6	CASSPRRENSPLHF
TRBV5-1	TRBJ2-1	CASSLGDSYYNEQFF
TRBV21-1	TRBJ2-5	CASSKSPSPQETQYF
TRBV11-2	TRBJ1-2	CASSSVGQGNYGYTF
TRBV12-3/TRBV12-4	TRBJ1-2	CASSLGNTGGYTF
TRBV10-1	TRBJ1-5	CASSGICRNQPQHF
TRBV6-5	TRBJ1-1	CASSYPLRNTEAFF
TRBV10-3	TRBJ1-1	CAITRGQGNTEAFF
TRBV5-1	TRBJ2-3	CASSLGTITDTQYF
TRBV18	TRBJ1-1	CASSPYPGRGHGEAFF
TRBV7-9	TRBJ2-7	CASSLVSGRVYEQYF
TRBV5-5	TRBJ2-1	CASSLGLTSGGSHNEQFF
TRBV7-3	TRBJ2-1	CASSYSGGNNEQFF
TRBV6-5	TRBJ1-5	CASSYKDSRGQPQHF
TRBV30	TRBJ1-5	CAWSRTGSGPQHF
TRBV7-3	TRBJ2-3	CATSQRGAVTDTQYF
TRBV7-9	TRBJ1-6	CASSVRGTYNSPLHF
TRBV7-2	TRBJ2-3	CASSSERTSGRADTQYF
TRBV9	TRBJ2-2	CASSVRGDTGELFF
TRBV18	TRBJ2-2	CASSPDDRVNTGELFF
TRBV7-2	TRBJ2-1	CASSPTASGGHSYNEQFF
TRBV7-9	TRBJ1-5	CASSNGTFSNQPQHF
TRBV7-2	TRBJ2-7	CASSQIAGRGYEQYF
TRBV9	TRBJ1-4	CASSARQHPNEKLFF
TRBV7-9	TRBJ1-1	CASSNRQGSGPTMNTEAFF
TRBV10-3	TRBJ1-2	CAISEPDRARYGYTF
TRBV5-4	TRBJ2-7	CASGVGGTDYEQYF
TRBV4-3	TRBJ1-1	CASSQDRGPFNTEAFF
TRBV18	TRBJ1-2	CASSWGQTTSNYGYTF
TRBV4-1	TRBJ2-1	CASSQVTGVAYNEQFF
TRBV23-1	TRBJ1-2	CASSQSRTGAYGYTF